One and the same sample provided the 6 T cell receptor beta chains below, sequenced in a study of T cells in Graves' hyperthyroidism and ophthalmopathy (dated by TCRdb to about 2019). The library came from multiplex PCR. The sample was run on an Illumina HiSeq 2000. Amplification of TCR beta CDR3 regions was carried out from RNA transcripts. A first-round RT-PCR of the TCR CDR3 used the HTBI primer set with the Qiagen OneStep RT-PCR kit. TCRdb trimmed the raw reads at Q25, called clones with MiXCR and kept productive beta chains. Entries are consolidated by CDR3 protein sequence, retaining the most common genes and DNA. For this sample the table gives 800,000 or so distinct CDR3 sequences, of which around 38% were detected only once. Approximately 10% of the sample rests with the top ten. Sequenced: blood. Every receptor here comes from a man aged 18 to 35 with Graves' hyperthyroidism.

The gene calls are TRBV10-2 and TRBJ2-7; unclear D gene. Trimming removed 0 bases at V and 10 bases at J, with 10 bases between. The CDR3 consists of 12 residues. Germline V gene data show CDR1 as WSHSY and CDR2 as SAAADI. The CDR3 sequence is CASSESTDSQYF. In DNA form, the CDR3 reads TGCGCCAGCAGTGAGTCTACCGACTCACAGTACTTC.

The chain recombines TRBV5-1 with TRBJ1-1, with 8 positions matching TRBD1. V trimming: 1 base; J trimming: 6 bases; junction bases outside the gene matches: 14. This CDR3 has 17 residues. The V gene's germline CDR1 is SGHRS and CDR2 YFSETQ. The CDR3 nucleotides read TGCGCCAGCAGCTTGTCGGTCGGAACAGGGGGTATCCCTGAAGCTTTCTTT. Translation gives CASSLSVGTGGIPEAFF.

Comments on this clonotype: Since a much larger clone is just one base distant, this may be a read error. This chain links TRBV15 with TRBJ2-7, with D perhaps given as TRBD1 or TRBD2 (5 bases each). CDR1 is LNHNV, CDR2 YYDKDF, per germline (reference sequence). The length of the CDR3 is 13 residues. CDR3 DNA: TGTGCCACTCAGGGTCTTCTACGGGACGAGCAGTGCTTC. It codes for CATQGLLRDEQCF.

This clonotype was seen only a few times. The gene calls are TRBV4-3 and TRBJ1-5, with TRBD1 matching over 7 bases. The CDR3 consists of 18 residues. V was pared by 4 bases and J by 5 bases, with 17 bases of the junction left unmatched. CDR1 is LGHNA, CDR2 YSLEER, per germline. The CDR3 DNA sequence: TGCGCCAGCAGCCCAAGGGGGGGGGGACAGCGGAGGGATCAGCCCCAGCATTTT. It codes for CASSPRGGGQRRDQPQHF.

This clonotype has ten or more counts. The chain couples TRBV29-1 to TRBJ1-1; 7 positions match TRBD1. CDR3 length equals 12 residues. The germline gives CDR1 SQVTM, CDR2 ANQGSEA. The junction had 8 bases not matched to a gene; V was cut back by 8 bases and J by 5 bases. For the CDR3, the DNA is TGCAGCACTTGGACAGGAGGGACTGAAGCTTTCTTT. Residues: CSTWTGGTEAFF.

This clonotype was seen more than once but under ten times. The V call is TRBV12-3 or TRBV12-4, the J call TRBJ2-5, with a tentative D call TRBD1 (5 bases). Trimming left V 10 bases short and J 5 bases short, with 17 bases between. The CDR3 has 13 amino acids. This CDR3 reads CATTSGQWETQYF. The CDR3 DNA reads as TGTGCCACCACCTCAGGGCAGTGGGAGACCCAGTACTTC.